Listed here are 20 T cell receptor beta chains from one sample, sequenced in a study of T cells after yellow fever vaccination. TCRdb reprocessed the 5' RACE reads with MiXCR, giving one entry per CDR3 protein. The sample lists 110,000 to 150,000 distinct CDR3 sequences; 5% to 7.5% were seen once. The sequences come from CD4+ T cells sorted from PBMCs, collected 10 days after the yellow fever booster vaccination. These receptors were obtained from a man aged 25-45 years who received the YFV17D yellow fever vaccine.

This clonotype was picked up many times. The rearrangement links TRBV4-3 to TRBJ1-2; no clear D gene. Germline CDR1 is LGHNA and CDR2 is YSLEER. Trimming removed 5 bases from V and 5 bases from J, with 6 bases in between. The CDR3 consists of 11 residues. The CDR3 sequence: CASSGRYGYTF. The CDR3 nucleotides read TGCGCCAGCAGCGGTCGATATGGCTACACCTTC.

At least ten counts were recorded for this clonotype. The V call is TRBV7-6, the J call TRBJ2-3; no firm D call. Trimming pared 5 bases from V and 6 bases from J, leaving 15 bases between. The CDR3 extends over 14 amino acids. Germline V gene data show CDR1 as SGHVS and CDR2 as FNYEAQ. The CDR3 reads CASSILGFADTQYF. CDR3 bases: TGTGCCAGCAGCATACTCGGATTCGCGGATACGCAGTATTTT.

This clonotype was found a few times. The chain has TRBV4-3 and TRBJ1-5; D not resolved. V was clipped by 2 bases and J by 5 bases, with 10 bases between them. Germline values: CDR1 LGHNA, CDR2 YSLEER. CDR3 length: 14 residues. Here the CDR3 reads CASSQLTGHQPQHF. Written as DNA, the CDR3 is TGCGCCAGCAGCCAACTCACCGGGCATCAGCCCCAGCATTTT.

At least ten counts were recorded for this clonotype. V usage is TRBV12-3 or TRBV12-4 and J usage is TRBJ2-1, with 10 bases aligning to TRBD2. The V and J ends lost 3 bases and 8 bases, in that order; junction bases with no gene match: 4. The CDR3 consists of 14 residues. CDR3 region: CASSLASGRDEQFF. CDR3 DNA: TGTGCCAGCAGTTTGGCTAGCGGGAGAGATGAGCAGTTCTTC.

The sample holds many counts of this clonotype. The rearrangement uses TRBV20-1 and TRBJ2-5; D is undetermined. The CDR3 spans 10 residues. CDR1 is DFQATT and CDR2 is SNEGSKA in the germline V gene (reference sequence). The CDR3 sequence is CSPREETQYF. CDR3 DNA sequence: TGCAGCCCCCGGGAAGAGACCCAGTACTTC.

This clonotype was found a few times. The V gene is TRBV12-2, the J gene TRBJ1-2; the table's D call, TRBD1, has no DNA check behind it. TRBV12-2 is a recognized pseudogene. This CDR3 is built from 17 residues. DNA for the CDR3: TGTGCAAGTCGCTTTTCCGGGACAGGGGTAAATTTAGGAGGCTACACCTTC. This gives the protein CASRFSGTGVNLGGYTF.

This clonotype was recorded at least ten times. The V call is TRBV5-1, the J call TRBJ1-1; weak D call: TRBD1 (5 bases). The length of the CDR3 is 14 residues. Germline loops: CDR1 SGHRS, CDR2 YFSETQ. Trimming removed 6 bases at V and 4 bases at J, with 16 bases between. The DNA for the CDR3 is TGCGCCAGCAAGTCCCTTGGGGACGGCACTGAAGCTTTCTTT. Residues: CASKSLGDGTEAFF.

Note on this clonotype: This may arise from a read error, as a much more abundant clone is one base away. The V and J genes are TRBV20-1 and TRBJ2-3; D remains ambiguous. Germline loops: CDR1 DFQATT, CDR2 SNEGSKA (reference sequence). Trimming stripped 5 bases from V and 7 bases from J, with 16 bases between. CDR3 size: 13 residues. DNA for the CDR3: TGCAGTGCTCCCTTGTCTGGTGAATATACGCAGTATTTT. Translating gives CSAPLSGEYTQYF.

This clonotype was found many times. This chain joins TRBV7-8 and TRBJ2-1; 8 bases match TRBD2. J was trimmed by 10 bases and V by 5 bases; bases with no gene match: 13. CDR3 size: 15 residues. Germline V lookup: CDR1 SGHVS, CDR2 FQNEAQ. DNA of the CDR3: TGTGCCAGCAGCCGAAGCGGGAGTGGGCGCGGGGAGCAGTTCTTC. Translated: CASSRSGSGRGEQFF.

This clonotype showed up many times. The chain uses TRBV12-3 or TRBV12-4 and TRBJ2-7; D is possibly TRBD1 (6 bases). The V end was cut by 5 bases, the J end by 3 bases, with 11 bases between. CDR3 length: 13 residues. This chain's CDR3 is CASSHTDSYEQYF. CDR3 nucleotides: TGTGCCAGCAGTCATACGGACAGCTACGAGCAGTACTTC.

This clonotype was detected many times. The J gene is TRBJ2-1, the V gene TRBV11-2; 10 nucleotides line up with TRBD2. Germline V gene sequence: CDR1 SGHAT, CDR2 FQNNGV. V trimming: 1 base; J trimming: 4 bases; junction bases outside the gene matches: 13. The CDR3 runs to 19 residues. The CDR3 sequence is CASSLVSLTGTSAYNEQFF. The CDR3 DNA follows: TGTGCCAGCAGCTTAGTCTCATTAACCGGGACTAGCGCTTACAATGAGCAGTTCTTC.

This clonotype was observed at least ten times. This chain joins TRBV5-1 and TRBJ2-3; TRBD2 aligns across 9 bases. The V and J ends lost 0 bases and 0 bases, in that order; junction bases with no gene match: 8. There are 18 residues in the CDR3. Germline V gives CDR1 SGHRS, CDR2 YFSETQ. CDR3 nucleotide sequence: TGCGCCAGCAGCTTGGCGCGAGCGGGAGGTTCTAGCACAGATACGCAGTATTTT. It codes for CASSLARAGGSSTDTQYF.

In this sample, this clonotype turned up many times. V gene TRBV10-3 combines with J gene TRBJ1-1; D remains unclear. Germline CDR1 and CDR2: ENHRY and SYGVKD. Trimming took off 7 bases at V and 0 bases at J, with 9 bases between the two ends. CDR3 length equals 13 residues. The CDR3 bases are TGTGCCATCAACACAGAATTGAACACTGAAGCTTTCTTT. Translation: CAINTELNTEAFF.

This clonotype was counted at least ten times. The chain recombines TRBV4-3 with TRBJ2-5, with a tentative D call TRBD2 (6 bases). V was pared by 2 bases and J by 5 bases, with 15 bases between. CDR3 length equals 15 residues. CDR1 and CDR2 from the germline V gene are LGHNA and YSLEER. DNA for the CDR3: TGCGCCAGCAGCCAAACACCGTCTAGCGTCGAGACCCAGTACTTC. It specifies CASSQTPSSVETQYF.

This clonotype was observed many times. This chain links TRBV7-6 with TRBJ2-1; tentatively, D is TRBD1 (5 bases). CDR3 length equals 13 residues. Deletions cut 4 bases from V and 7 bases from J, with 11 bases between. CDR1 SGHVS and CDR2 FNYEAQ come from the germline V gene. CDR3 residues: CASSYNRQNEQFF. The CDR3 DNA follows: TGTGCCAGCAGCTACAACAGACAGAATGAGCAGTTCTTC.

This clonotype has a count of ten or more. The rearrangement joins TRBV5-6 to TRBJ2-5; D not resolved. The V end lost 1 base, the J end lost 5 bases, and 12 bases lay between the germline ends. Germline CDR1 and CDR2: SGHDT and YYEEEE. The CDR3 sequence is 14 residues long. CDR3 amino acids: CASSLNGAGETQYF. CDR3 DNA: TGTGCCAGCAGCTTGAACGGAGCAGGCGAGACCCAGTACTTC.

This clonotype was detected many times. This chain links TRBV2 with TRBJ1-3, with unresolved D. The germline CDR1 and CDR2 sequences are SNHLY and FYNNEI. The CDR3 is made up of 13 amino acids. Trimming removed 4 bases from V and 4 bases from J, with 8 bases in between. This CDR3 reads CASSVTAGNTIYF. Written as DNA, the CDR3 is TGTGCCAGCAGTGTTACAGCCGGAAACACCATATATTTT.

At least ten counts were recorded for this clonotype. The chain uses TRBV9 and TRBJ2-7; 10 bases agree with TRBD2. Per the germline V gene, CDR1 is SGDLS and CDR2 is YYNGEE. The CDR3 has 15 amino acids. With V trimmed by 1 base and J by 4 bases, 5 bases remained unmatched. Here the CDR3 DNA reads TGTGCCAGCAGCGTAACTAGCGGGGCGGATTACGAGCAGTACTTC. The encoded protein is CASSVTSGADYEQYF.

This clonotype appeared a single time. A much larger clone differs by one base, so this may be a read error. The V call is TRBV9, the J call TRBJ2-1, with D unclear. CDR1 and CDR2 from the germline V gene are SGDLS and YYNGEE. V was shortened by 0 bases and J by 7 bases, with 11 bases between the two germline ends. CDR3 length equals 14 residues. The CDR3 nucleotides are TGTGCCAGCAGCGTAGTTAACGTACCAAATGAGCAGTTCTTC. It is translated as CASSVVNVPNEQFF.

There are a few counts of this clonotype. The chain has TRBV20-1 and TRBJ2-7; D may be TRBD1 (7 bases). The germline V and J ends were trimmed by 1 base and 6 bases, with 16 bases remaining between them. Germline V CDR1 and CDR2: DFQATT, SNEGSKA (reference sequence). The CDR3 spans 14 residues. The CDR3 region has the DNA TGCAGTGCTAGAGTCCGGGCAGGGGGGTTCGAGCAGTACTTC. This encodes CSARVRAGGFEQYF.